This passage covers 2 T cell receptor beta chains from one sample sequenced in a study of blood T cell repertoires in COVID-19. Sequenced by immunoSEQ multiplex PCR; TCRdb stores in-frame clones only, minus some. The data show fewer than 250,000 clones, 84% seen once. Sequenced input: PBMCs or T cells enriched from blood (not recorded which). These receptors were obtained from a woman between 40 and 50 years old who had recovered from COVID-19.

The J gene is TRBJ1-2, the V gene TRBV2; TRBD1 matches at 7 bases. CDR3 size: 13 residues. Trimming cost V 5 bases and J 7 bases; bases outside gene matches: 7. Looked up from germline, CDR1 is SNHLY and CDR2 is FYNNEI. The CDR3 spells CASSYRGSFGYTF. CDR3 bases: TGTGCCAGCAGTTACAGGGGCTCCTTTGGCTACACCTTC.

This clone was detected a few times. This chain uses TRBV6-6 with TRBJ1-2; D might be TRBD1 (5 bases). The CDR3 loop spans 13 amino acids. Germline CDR1 reads MNHNY; CDR2 reads SVGAGI (reference sequence). Trimming took off 4 bases at V and 2 bases at J, with 8 bases between the two ends. The CDR3 DNA sequence: TGTGCCAGCAGTTCCCAGGGAAACTATGGCTACACCTTC. As protein: CASSSQGNYGYTF.